This T cell receptor beta chain appears in the sequencing data of a study of identical twins. In its sample, this clonotype was seen a few times. After removal of 7 bases from V and 2 bases from J, the junction contained 8 bases not matched to a gene. The CDR3 length is 15 residues. The germline V gene has CDR1 MNHEY and CDR2 SVGAGI. TCRdb re-analysed the 5' RACE reads in MiXCR, keeping a single row per CDR3 protein. The table lists around 100,000 distinct CDR3 sequences, 5.9% of them singletons. The clonotype comes from a woman between 45 and 65 years old in good health. The rearrangement links TRBV6-5 to TRBJ2-1; 7 bases fit TRBD2. What was sequenced was memory T cells sorted from blood. The CDR3 reads CASKSAGVTYNEQFF. Here the CDR3 DNA reads TGTGCCAGCAAGTCGGCGGGAGTCACCTACAATGAGCAGTTCTTC.